The clone carrying this T cell receptor beta chain was observed once. Its antigen remains unknown. Other nucleotide sequences from this sample produce the same CDR3. This entry is derived from a study of vaccination effects on CD4 cells after COVID-19. Subsequent to a culture period of under 11 days, CD4+ T cells were isolated. The protocol was immunoSEQ multiplex PCR, while the TCRdb copy is restricted to in-frame clones and leaves out a portion. This table holds tens of thousands of clones, 77% found once. The CDR3 is 14 amino acids. The germline V gene has CDR1 MNHEY and CDR2 SVGAGI. V was shortened by 6 bases and J by 0 bases, with 10 bases between the two germline ends.

The clonotype originates from a human donor who received a COVID-19 vaccine. The chain recombines TRBV6-5 with TRBJ2-3; TRBD1 is a possible D gene (5 bases). Sequencing used CD4+ T cells from PBMCs cultured without peptide, obtained before COVID-19 vaccination. The CDR3 sequence: CASRTGYSTDTQYF. The CDR3 region has the DNA TGTGCCAGCAGAACAGGTTATAGCACAGATACGCAGTATTTT.